The T cell receptor beta chain described here comes from a study of cytomegalovirus exposure and HLA in healthy donors. Study-wide context: The same platform as the approximately 670 first-cohort repertoires was used for the 90 to 150 validation repertoires, a later analysis reported.

The V end lost 5 bases, the J end lost 8 bases, and 19 bases lay between the germline ends. CDR3 length: 15 amino acids. The germline V gene encodes CDR1 MNHNS and CDR2 SASEGT. The repertoire was sequenced with immunoSEQ multiplex PCR; TCRdb's copy has only in-frame clones and lacks some. The table lists 120,000 to 150,000 clones, roughly 90% of them singletons. This TCR was sampled from a man aged 18 to 35 in good health and CMV-seropositive. The specimen sequenced was PBMCs. J is TRBJ2-1 and V is TRBV6-1; weak D call: TRBD2 (5 bases). The CDR3 DNA follows: TGTGCCAGCAGTCTGCTCCGGATAGGCGGGCATGAGCAGTTCTTC. It specifies CASSLLRIGGHEQFF.